Listed here are 31 T cell receptor beta chains from one sample, sequenced in a study of T-cell reconstitution after alpha-beta-depleted transplantation in children. TCRbeta library construction was performed incorporating unique molecular identifiers. Via MiXCR, TCRdb re-called the PCR reads, giving one row per CDR3 protein. Altogether some 80,000 distinct CDR3 sequences are present, over 15% being singletons, with the ten largest covering 51%. The starting material was PBMCs, mostly from graft donor cells, obtained 360 days after TCRalphabeta/CD19-depleted stem cell transplant. These TCRs come from a male patient between 2 and 10 years old who had a stem cell transplant for acute lymphoblastic leukemia, so the T cells may come from the graft donor.

This chain connects TRBV7-9 to TRBJ2-5; possibly TRBD1 or TRBD2 for D (5 bases each). The CDR3 totals 13 residues. V dropped 5 bases and J dropped 11 bases, with 18 bases sitting between them. Germline loops: CDR1 SEHNR, CDR2 FQNEAQ (reference sequence). CDR3 in DNA: TGTGCCAGCAGCCTATTCGGGACCCAGCAGCAGTACTTC. Its translation: CASSLFGTQQQYF. Looking up the rest from reference TRBV7-9 and TRBJ2-5 gives the full variable domain: DTGVSQNPRHKITKRGQNVTFRCDPISEHNRLYWYRQTLGQGPEFLTYFQNEAQLEKSRLLSDRFSAERPKGSFSTLEIQRTEQGDSAMYLCASSLFGTQQQYFGPGTRLLVL.

The rearrangement links TRBV24-1 to TRBJ2-2, with 9 bases matching TRBD2. Germline assignment: CDR1 KGHDR and CDR2 SFDVKD. V lost 2 bases, J lost 5 bases, and 14 bases stayed unmatched. The CDR3 contains 19 residues. CDR3 DNA sequence: TGTGCCACCAGTGATTCGCTAGCGGGATCAGTTCGGGGAACCGGGGAGCTGTTTTTT. It encodes CATSDSLAGSVRGTGELFF.

At least ten counts were recorded for this clonotype. The rearrangement joins TRBV13 to TRBJ1-1; D not certain. CDR1 and CDR2 (germline): PRHDT, FYEKMQ (reference sequence). This CDR3 is built from 14 residues. V lost 0 bases to trimming and J lost 11 bases, with 16 bases between them. The CDR3 bases are TGTGCCAGCAGCTTAGGCCACTCCGGGATATCGGCTTTCTTT. Translated, it gives CASSLGHSGISAFF. The entire variable domain, with the rest obtained from reference TRBV13 and TRBJ1-1, is as follows: AAGVIQSPRHLIKEKRETATLKCYPIPRHDTVYWYQQGPGQDPQFLISFYEKMQSDKGSIPDRFSAQQFSDYHSELNMSSLELGDSALYFCASSLGHSGISAFFGQGTRLTVV.

The chain carries TRBV4-2 and TRBJ2-3; D not resolved. CDR3 length: 13 amino acids. The ends were cut back, 0 bases at V and 4 bases at J, with 5 bases in the middle. Germline V gene sequence: CDR1 LGHNA, CDR2 YNFKEQ. CDR3 DNA sequence: TGTGCCAGCAGCCAAGATGCGGCAGATACGCAGTATTTT. Its translation: CASSQDAADTQYF.

This clonotype was detected a few times. The genes are TRBV21-1 and TRBJ2-3; TRBD2, the D gene given by the table, was not confirmed from the DNA. TRBV21-1 is shown as a pseudogene. This CDR3 contains 17 residues. This CDR3 reads CASRSVTGGTREDTQYF. CDR3 DNA sequence: TGTGCCAGCAGGAGTGTCACCGGCGGAACGCGGGAGGATACGCAGTATTTT.

V and J are TRBV20-1 and TRBJ2-7, with a weak D call TRBD2 (6 bases). The CDR3 runs to 18 residues. CDR1 is DFQATT and CDR2 is SNEGSKA in the germline V gene (reference sequence). The V and J ends lost 3 bases and 3 bases respectively, with 27 bases between them. For the CDR3, the DNA is TGCAGTGCTAGGTCCTCCCACTTCGGACTACGAAAGAACTACGAGCAGTACTTC. Its protein product is CSARSSHFGLRKNYEQYF.

The gene calls are TRBV6-5 and TRBJ2-5; no clear D gene. Per germline, CDR1 MNHEY and CDR2 SVGAGI. The CDR3 contains 15 residues. V lost 1 base, J lost 4 bases, and 13 bases lay in between. CDR3 protein: CASSYLASLAETQYF. In DNA, the CDR3 is TGTGCCAGCAGTTACTTGGCCTCCCTCGCAGAGACCCAGTACTTC.

Only a few counts were recorded for this clonotype. V and J are TRBV20-1 and TRBJ2-2, with D perhaps TRBD2 (6 bases). Trimming shortened V by 3 bases and J by 5 bases, and 13 bases separated the two germline ends. Looked up from germline, CDR1 is DFQATT and CDR2 is SNEGSKA (reference sequence). This CDR3 has 14 amino acids. The CDR3 coding sequence is TGCAGTGCTAGGCCCGGGAGTATGACCGGGGAGCTGTTTTTT. Amino acid sequence: CSARPGSMTGELFF.

The table lists this clonotype with many counts. The V and J genes are TRBV18 and TRBJ1-3; 7 bases agree with TRBD1. V shed 3 bases, J shed 0 bases, and the junction held 11 bases outside the gene matches. This CDR3 region has 18 residues. CDR1 and CDR2 from the germline V gene are KGHSH and LQKENI. CDR3 loop: CASSPLTPGTVSGNTIYF. The CDR3 DNA reads as TGTGCCAGCTCACCTCTGACGCCCGGGACAGTCTCTGGAAACACCATATATTTT.

This clonotype showed up many times. The chain joins TRBV11-2 to TRBJ1-1, with D unresolved. With 3 bases removed from V and 0 bases from J, the gap between germline ends came to 8 bases. The CDR3 is made up of 14 amino acids. CDR1 and CDR2 from the germline V gene are SGHAT and FQNNGV. The CDR3 is CASSLGRLNTEAFF. The DNA for the CDR3 is TGTGCCAGCAGCTTGGGGAGACTGAACACTGAAGCTTTCTTT.

The V gene is TRBV5-4, the J gene TRBJ2-2; D may be TRBD2 (5 bases). This CDR3 is 16 amino acids long. V was trimmed by 4 bases and J by 1 base, leaving 14 bases between them. Germline loops: CDR1 SGHNT, CDR2 YYREEE (reference sequence). This CDR3 reads CASSPPNGMNTGELFF. Here the CDR3 DNA reads TGTGCCAGCAGCCCTCCTAACGGGATGAACACCGGGGAGCTGTTTTTT.

A few counts support this clonotype. The chain has TRBV29-1 and TRBJ2-3; D tentatively fits TRBD1 or TRBD2 (5 bases each). This CDR3 has 14 residues. Germline values: CDR1 SQVTM, CDR2 ANQGSEA. V dropped 5 bases and J dropped 1 base, with 13 bases sitting between them. The CDR3 is CSVNRGLRTDTQYF. DNA of the CDR3: TGCAGCGTTAACCGGGGCCTGCGCACAGATACGCAGTATTTT.

There are a few counts of this clonotype. The chain uses TRBV28 and TRBJ1-2; maybe TRBD1 (5 bases). Looked up from germline, CDR1 is MDHEN and CDR2 is SYDVKM. The CDR3 has 16 residues. Deletions cut 6 bases from V and 0 bases from J, with 17 bases between. The CDR3 DNA is TGTGCCAGCAGGACCTCAGGGATCGGAGCTAACTATGGCTACACCTTC. Translation gives CASRTSGIGANYGYTF.

The rearrangement uses TRBV4-2 and TRBJ2-7; TRBD2 aligns across 7 bases. J was trimmed by 3 bases and V by 0 bases; bases with no gene match: 5. Germline V gene lookup returns CDR1 LGHNA and CDR2 YNFKEQ. The CDR3 runs 15 residues. CDR3 loop: CASSQEAGWHYEQYF. CDR3 DNA sequence: TGTGCCAGCAGCCAAGAAGCGGGATGGCACTACGAGCAGTACTTC.

The chain uses TRBV4-2 and TRBJ2-5; tentative D call: TRBD2 (6 bases). The CDR3 runs 17 residues. The germline gives CDR1 LGHNA, CDR2 YNFKEQ. Trimming left V 0 bases short and J 2 bases short, with 16 bases between. CDR3 sequence: CASSQDLGGRRQETQYF. As DNA, the CDR3 is TGTGCCAGCAGCCAAGATTTGGGGGGTAGGAGGCAAGAGACCCAGTACTTC.

This clonotype showed up many times. The rearrangement links TRBV4-1 to TRBJ2-5; the match to TRBD2 covers 13 bases. The CDR3 consists of 19 residues. V gave up 1 base and J gave up 6 bases; unmatched junction bases: 14. Germline CDR1 MGHRA, CDR2 YSYEKL. The CDR3 protein is CASSQAGLAGVGREQTQYF. Written as DNA, the CDR3 is TGCGCCAGCAGCCAAGCCGGACTAGCGGGAGTAGGGAGGGAACAGACCCAGTACTTC.

In this sample, this clonotype turned up many times. The V and J genes are TRBV3-1 and TRBJ2-5; 9 nucleotides agree with TRBD2. V shed 4 bases, J shed 4 bases, and the junction held 7 bases outside the gene matches. Germline CDR1 is LGHDT and CDR2 is YNNKEL (reference sequence). CDR3 length: 15 amino acids. This CDR3 reads CASSRRAGGRETQYF. DNA of the CDR3: TGTGCCAGCAGCCGCCGAGCGGGAGGTAGAGAGACCCAGTACTTC.

The chain is built from TRBV7-9 and TRBJ2-1; 15 nucleotides match TRBD2. V lost 6 bases and J lost 7; bases outside the gene matches: 7. This CDR3 is 16 amino acids long. CDR1 is SEHNR and CDR2 is FQNEAQ in the germline V gene (reference sequence). CDR3 in DNA: TGTGCCAGCAGATGGTCCGGGACTAGCGGGAGGAATGAGCAGTTCTTC. This translates into CASRWSGTSGRNEQFF.

This chain links TRBV6-1 with TRBJ2-7, with 8 positions matching TRBD1. CDR1 MNHNS and CDR2 SASEGT come from the germline V gene. J gave up 0 bases and V 6 bases, and 7 bases lay outside the gene matches. The CDR3 runs 15 residues. In DNA, the CDR3 is TGTGCCAGCAGCCAAAGGACAGGGAACTCCTACGAGCAGTACTTC. This encodes CASSQRTGNSYEQYF.

The chain is built from TRBV5-1 and TRBJ2-1; a possible D gene is TRBD1 (6 bases). Trimming took off 4 bases at V and 2 bases at J, with 16 bases between the two ends. Germline CDR1 is SGHRS and CDR2 is YFSETQ. This CDR3 has 16 amino acids. CDR3 DNA: TGCGCCAGCAGCGCTTCCAGTCCAGGGGCCTACAATGAGCAGTTCTTC. Its translation is CASSASSPGAYNEQFF.

The chain combines TRBV7-8 with TRBJ2-1; the match to TRBD2 covers 9 bases. Unmatched junction bases numbered 21, after V lost 5 bases and J lost 4 bases. Germline values: CDR1 SGHVS, CDR2 FQNEAQ. The CDR3 sequence is 20 residues long. This chain's CDR3 is CASSLIAGVGGVFRYNEQFF. CDR3 coding DNA: TGTGCCAGCAGCCTAATAGCGGGAGTAGGTGGGGTATTCCGGTACAATGAGCAGTTCTTC.

The chain carries TRBV7-9 and TRBJ1-1; 10 positions agree with TRBD1. V shed 5 bases and J 0 bases; nucleotides not matched to a gene: 6. Germline CDR1 is SEHNR and CDR2 is FQNEAQ (reference sequence). The CDR3 is 16 amino acids. Here the CDR3 DNA reads TGTGCCAGCAGCCCCGGGACAGGGGCCATGAACACTGAAGCTTTCTTT. Encoded protein: CASSPGTGAMNTEAFF. Together with reference TRBV7-9 and TRBJ1-1, the CDR3 gives the full variable domain: DTGVSQNPRHKITKRGQNVTFRCDPISEHNRLYWYRQTLGQGPEFLTYFQNEAQLEKSRLLSDRFSAERPKGSFSTLEIQRTEQGDSAMYLCASSPGTGAMNTEAFFGQGTRLTVV.

This clonotype occurred a few times. V and J are TRBV4-1 and TRBJ2-3; 15 bases line up with TRBD2. The CDR3 totals 18 residues. Germline-derived CDR1 and CDR2 are MGHRA and YSYEKL. V lost 6 bases, J lost 2 bases, and 9 bases stayed unmatched. The CDR3 coding sequence is TGCGCCAGCAGTCACGGGACTAGCGGGAGGCCACACACAGATACGCAGTATTTT. Translation gives CASSHGTSGRPHTDTQYF.

This clonotype has only a few counts. The chain couples TRBV29-1 to TRBJ1-2, with D unresolved. Trimming cost V 4 bases and J 6 bases, with 12 bases left between them. In germline, CDR1 is SQVTM, CDR2 ANQGSEA. This CDR3 region has 12 residues. The CDR3: CSVGWRSDGYTF. CDR3 DNA: TGCAGCGTTGGCTGGAGATCGGATGGCTACACCTTC.

This chain joins TRBV5-4 and TRBJ2-7, with TRBD2 as a possible D gene (6 bases). Germline values: CDR1 SGHNT, CDR2 YYREEE (reference sequence). The CDR3 has 16 residues. V was cut by 0 bases and J by 3 bases, with 16 bases left in between. In DNA, the CDR3 is TGTGCCAGCAGCTTGGCCGGGACTTCTTGGGGCTACGAGCAGTACTTC. The encoded protein is CASSLAGTSWGYEQYF.

This clonotype was detected a few times. The J gene is TRBJ2-3, the V gene TRBV29-1, with 11 bases that match TRBD2. CDR1 is SQVTM, CDR2 ANQGSEA, per germline. CDR3 size: 14 residues. The junction had 6 bases not matched to a gene; V was cut back by 5 bases and J by 5 bases. The CDR3 region has the DNA TGCAGCGTTTTAACTAGCGGGAGCGTAGATACGCAGTATTTT. Translation gives CSVLTSGSVDTQYF.

This clonotype was observed a handful of times. This sequence joins TRBV5-1 and TRBJ2-1; no clear D. This CDR3 has 12 residues. The V end was cut by 4 bases, the J end by 6 bases, with 8 bases between. Germline V gene data show CDR1 as SGHRS and CDR2 as YFSETQ. The CDR3 spells CASSVPSNEQFF. In nucleotides, the CDR3 is TGCGCCAGCAGCGTACCCAGCAATGAGCAGTTCTTC.

The rearrangement links TRBV5-5 to TRBJ2-3, with D perhaps TRBD2 (5 bases). Trimming removed 2 bases at V and 2 bases at J, with 9 bases between. Germline CDR1 SGHKS, CDR2 YYEKEE (reference sequence). The CDR3 loop spans 14 amino acids. The CDR3 nucleotides read TGTGCCAGCAGCTTCCGCGGGCCCACAGATACGCAGTATTTT. Its translation: CASSFRGPTDTQYF.

The CDR3 protein is CASSLWWEGPAGELFF. The CDR3 nucleotides are TGCGCCAGCAGCTTGTGGTGGGAGGGCCCGGCCGGGGAGCTGTTTTTT. This rearrangement joins TRBV5-1 to TRBJ2-2; TRBD2 agrees at 7 bases. The V gene end was trimmed by 1 base and the J gene end by 6 bases; junction bases not matched to a gene: 9. The CDR3 is 16 residues long. Germline assignment: CDR1 SGHRS and CDR2 YFSETQ.

V is TRBV3-1 and J is TRBJ2-3, with D unresolved. Trimming cost V 2 bases and J 4 bases, with 10 bases left between them. The germline V gene encodes CDR1 LGHDT and CDR2 YNNKEL (reference sequence). The CDR3 is 14 residues long. DNA of the CDR3: TGTGCCAGCAGCCAATTAGACTGGTCAGATACGCAGTATTTT. Translating it yields CASSQLDWSDTQYF.

This chain uses TRBV4-1 with TRBJ2-5; no definite D call. Deletions cut 2 bases from V and 1 base from J, with 11 bases between. The CDR3 covers 15 residues. CDR1 is MGHRA and CDR2 is YSYEKL in the germline V gene. DNA of the CDR3: TGCGCCAGCAGCCAACTAGTCATATCCCAAGAGACCCAGTACTTC. This sequence encodes CASSQLVISQETQYF.